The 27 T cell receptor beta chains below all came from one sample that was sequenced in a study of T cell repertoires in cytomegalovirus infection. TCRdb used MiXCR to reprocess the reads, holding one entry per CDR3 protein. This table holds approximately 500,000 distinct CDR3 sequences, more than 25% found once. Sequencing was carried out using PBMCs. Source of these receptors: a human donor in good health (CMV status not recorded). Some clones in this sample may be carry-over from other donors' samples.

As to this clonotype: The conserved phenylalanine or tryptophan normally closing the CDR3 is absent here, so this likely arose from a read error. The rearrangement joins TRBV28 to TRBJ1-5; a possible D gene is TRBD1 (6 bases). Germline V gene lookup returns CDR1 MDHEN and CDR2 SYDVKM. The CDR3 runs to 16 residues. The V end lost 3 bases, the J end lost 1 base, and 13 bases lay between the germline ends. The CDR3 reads CASSLGGFQSNQPQHL. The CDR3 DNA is TGTGCCAGCAGTTTGGGGGGCTTCCAGAGCAATCAGCCCCAGCATCTT.

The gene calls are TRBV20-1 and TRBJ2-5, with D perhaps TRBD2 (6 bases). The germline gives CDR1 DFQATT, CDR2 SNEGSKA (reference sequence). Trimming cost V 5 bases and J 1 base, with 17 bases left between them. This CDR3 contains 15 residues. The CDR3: CSARDSRTTQETQYF. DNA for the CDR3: TGCAGTGCTCGCGACTCCCGGACTACCCAAGAGACCCAGTACTTC.

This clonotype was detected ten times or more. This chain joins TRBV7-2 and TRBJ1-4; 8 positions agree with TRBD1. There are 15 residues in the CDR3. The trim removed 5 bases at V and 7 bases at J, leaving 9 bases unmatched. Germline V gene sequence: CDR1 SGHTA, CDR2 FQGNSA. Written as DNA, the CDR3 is TGTGCCAGCAGCCGGAGGACAGGGCCTGGTGAAAAACTGTTTTTT. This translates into CASSRRTGPGEKLFF.

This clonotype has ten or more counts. CDR3 nucleotide sequence: TGTGCCAGCAGCCAAGATATGAGCGGCCACACAGATACGCAGTATTTT. Its protein is CASSQDMSGHTDTQYF. The V gene is TRBV14, the J gene TRBJ2-3; D possibly corresponds to TRBD2 (5 bases). V was shortened by 0 bases and J by 2 bases, with 12 bases between the two germline ends. This CDR3 has 16 amino acids. The germline V gene encodes CDR1 SGHDN and CDR2 FVKESK.

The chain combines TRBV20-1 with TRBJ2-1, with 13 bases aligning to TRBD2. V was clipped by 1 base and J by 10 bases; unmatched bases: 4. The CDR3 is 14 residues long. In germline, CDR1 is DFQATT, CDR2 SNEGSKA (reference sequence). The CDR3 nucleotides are TGCAGTGCTAGAGGACTAGCGGGAGGATGGGAGCAGTTCTTC. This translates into CSARGLAGGWEQFF.

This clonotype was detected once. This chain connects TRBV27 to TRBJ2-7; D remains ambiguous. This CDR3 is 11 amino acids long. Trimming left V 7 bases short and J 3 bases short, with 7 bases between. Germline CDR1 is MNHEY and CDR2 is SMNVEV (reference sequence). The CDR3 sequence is CASIGDYEQYF. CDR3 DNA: TGTGCCAGCATCGGAGACTACGAGCAGTACTTC.

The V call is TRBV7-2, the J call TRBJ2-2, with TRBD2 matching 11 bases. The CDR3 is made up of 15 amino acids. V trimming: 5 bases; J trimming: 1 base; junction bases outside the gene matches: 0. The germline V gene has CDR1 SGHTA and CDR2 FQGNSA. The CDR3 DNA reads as TGTGCCAGCAGCACTAGCGGGGGGAACACCGGGGAGCTGTTTTTT. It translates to CASSTSGGNTGELFF.

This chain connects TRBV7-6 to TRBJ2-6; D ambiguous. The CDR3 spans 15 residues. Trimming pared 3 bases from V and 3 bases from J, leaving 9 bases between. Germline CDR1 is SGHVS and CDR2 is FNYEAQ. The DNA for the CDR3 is TGTGCCAGCAGCTTGATGGCTATTGGGGCCAACGTCCTGACTTTC. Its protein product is CASSLMAIGANVLTF.

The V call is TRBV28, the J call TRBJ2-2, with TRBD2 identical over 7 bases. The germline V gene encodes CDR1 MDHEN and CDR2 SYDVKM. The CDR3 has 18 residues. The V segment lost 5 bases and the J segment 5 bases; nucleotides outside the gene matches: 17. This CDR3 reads CASSPFAGGTAGTGELFF. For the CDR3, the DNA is TGTGCCAGCAGTCCATTCGCCGGGGGGACCGCGGGGACCGGGGAGCTGTTTTTT.

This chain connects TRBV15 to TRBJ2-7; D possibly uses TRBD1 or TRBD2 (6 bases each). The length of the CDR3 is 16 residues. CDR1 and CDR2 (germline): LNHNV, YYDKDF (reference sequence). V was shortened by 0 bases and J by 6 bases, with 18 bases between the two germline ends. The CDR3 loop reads CATSRDRGRPRSEQYF. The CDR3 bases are TGTGCCACCAGCAGAGATAGGGGGAGGCCCCGTAGCGAGCAGTACTTC. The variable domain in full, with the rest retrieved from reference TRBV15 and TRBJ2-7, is DAMVIQNPRYQVTQFGKPVTLSCSQTLNHNVMYWYQQKSSQAPKLLFHYYDKDFNNEADTPDNFQSRRPNTSFCFLDIRSPGLGDTAMYLCATSRDRGRPRSEQYFGPGTRLTVT.

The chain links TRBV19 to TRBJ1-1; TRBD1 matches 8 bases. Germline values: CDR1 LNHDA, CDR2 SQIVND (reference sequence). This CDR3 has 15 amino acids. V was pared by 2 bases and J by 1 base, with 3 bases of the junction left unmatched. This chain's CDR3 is CASSIQGARNTEAFF. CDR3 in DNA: TGTGCCAGTAGTATACAGGGGGCGAGGAACACTGAAGCTTTCTTT.

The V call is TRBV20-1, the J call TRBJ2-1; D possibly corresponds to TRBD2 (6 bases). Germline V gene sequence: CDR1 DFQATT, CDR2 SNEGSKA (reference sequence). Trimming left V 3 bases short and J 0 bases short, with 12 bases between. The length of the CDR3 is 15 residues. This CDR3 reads CSASGLPSSYNEQFF. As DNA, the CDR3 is TGCAGTGCTAGCGGACTACCGAGCTCCTACAATGAGCAGTTCTTC.

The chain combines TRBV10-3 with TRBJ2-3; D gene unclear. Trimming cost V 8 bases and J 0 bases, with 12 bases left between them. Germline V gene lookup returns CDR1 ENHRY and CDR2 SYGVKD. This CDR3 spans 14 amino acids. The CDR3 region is CAIQSTVSTDTQYF. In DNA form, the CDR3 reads TGTGCCATCCAGTCAACGGTGAGCACAGATACGCAGTATTTT.

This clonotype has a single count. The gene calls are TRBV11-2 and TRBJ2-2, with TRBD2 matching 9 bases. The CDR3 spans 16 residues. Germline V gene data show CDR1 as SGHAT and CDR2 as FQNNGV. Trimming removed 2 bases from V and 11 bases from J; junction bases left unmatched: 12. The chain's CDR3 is CASSLSLASGVGELFF. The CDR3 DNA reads TGTGCCAGCAGCTTATCTCTCGCTAGCGGGGTGGGAGAGCTGTTTTTT.

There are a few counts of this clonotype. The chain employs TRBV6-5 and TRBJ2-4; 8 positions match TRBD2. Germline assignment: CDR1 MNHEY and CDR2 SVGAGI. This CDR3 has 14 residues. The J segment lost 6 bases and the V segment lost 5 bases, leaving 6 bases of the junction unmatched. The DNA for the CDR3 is TGTGCCAGCAGTGCGGGTCTAGCGGGAAACATTCAGTACTTC. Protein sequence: CASSAGLAGNIQYF.

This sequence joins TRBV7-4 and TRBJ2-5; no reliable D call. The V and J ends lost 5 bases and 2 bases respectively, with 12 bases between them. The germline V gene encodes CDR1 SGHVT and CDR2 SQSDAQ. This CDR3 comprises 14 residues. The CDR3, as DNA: TGTGCCAGCAGCGAACGGGCCGCTCAAGAGACCCAGTACTTC. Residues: CASSERAAQETQYF.

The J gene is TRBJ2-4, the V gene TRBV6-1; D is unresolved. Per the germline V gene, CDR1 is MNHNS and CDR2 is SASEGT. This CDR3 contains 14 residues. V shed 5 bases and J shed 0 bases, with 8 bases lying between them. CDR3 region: CASSPMLAKNIQYF. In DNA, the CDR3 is TGTGCCAGCAGTCCTATGCTAGCCAAAAACATTCAGTACTTC.

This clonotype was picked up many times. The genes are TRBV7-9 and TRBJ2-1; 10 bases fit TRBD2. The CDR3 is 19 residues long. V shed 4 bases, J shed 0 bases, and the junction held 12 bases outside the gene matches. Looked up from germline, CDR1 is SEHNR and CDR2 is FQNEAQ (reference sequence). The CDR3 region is CASSSTSSGRASSYNEQFF. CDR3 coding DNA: TGTGCCAGCAGCTCGACGTCTAGCGGGAGAGCGAGCTCCTACAATGAGCAGTTCTTC. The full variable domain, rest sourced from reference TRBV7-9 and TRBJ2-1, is DTGVSQNPRHKITKRGQNVTFRCDPISEHNRLYWYRQTLGQGPEFLTYFQNEAQLEKSRLLSDRFSAERPKGSFSTLEIQRTEQGDSAMYLCASSSTSSGRASSYNEQFFGPGTRLTVL.

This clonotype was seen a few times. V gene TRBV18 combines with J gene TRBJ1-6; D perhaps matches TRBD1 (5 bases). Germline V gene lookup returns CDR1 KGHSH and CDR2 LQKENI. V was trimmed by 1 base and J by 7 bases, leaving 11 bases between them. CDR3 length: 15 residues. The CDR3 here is CASSPLAQGNSPLHF. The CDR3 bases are TGTGCCAGCTCACCACTCGCCCAGGGAAATTCACCCCTCCACTTT.

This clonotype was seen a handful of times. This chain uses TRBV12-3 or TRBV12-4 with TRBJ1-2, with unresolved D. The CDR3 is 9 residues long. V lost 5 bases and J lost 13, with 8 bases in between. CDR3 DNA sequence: TGTGCCAGCAGTCCTCCCTGCACCTTC. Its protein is CASSPPCTF.

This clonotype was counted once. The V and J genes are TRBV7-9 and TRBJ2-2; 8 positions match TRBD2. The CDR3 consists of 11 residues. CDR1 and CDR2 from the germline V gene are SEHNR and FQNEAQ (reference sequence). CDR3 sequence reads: CAAGDTGELFF. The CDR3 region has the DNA TGTGCAGCGGGAGACACCGGGGAGCTGTTTTTT.

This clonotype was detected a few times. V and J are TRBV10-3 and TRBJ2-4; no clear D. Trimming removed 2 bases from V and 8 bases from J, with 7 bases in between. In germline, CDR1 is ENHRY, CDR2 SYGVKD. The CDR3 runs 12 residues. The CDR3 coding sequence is TGTGCCATCAGTGAGCGGCTAGACATTCAGTACTTC. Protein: CAISERLDIQYF.

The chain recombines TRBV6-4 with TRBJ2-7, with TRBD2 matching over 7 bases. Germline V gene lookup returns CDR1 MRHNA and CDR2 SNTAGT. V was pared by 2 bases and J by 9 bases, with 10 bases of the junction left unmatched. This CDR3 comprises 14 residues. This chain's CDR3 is CASSDERAGEGQYV. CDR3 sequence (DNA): TGTGCCAGCAGTGACGAGAGGGCGGGAGAAGGGCAGTACGTC.

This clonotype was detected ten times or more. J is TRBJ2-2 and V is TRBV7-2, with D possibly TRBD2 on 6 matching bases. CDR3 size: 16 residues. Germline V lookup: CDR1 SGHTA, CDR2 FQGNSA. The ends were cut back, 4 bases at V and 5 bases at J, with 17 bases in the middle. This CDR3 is CASSSSAGRYTGELFF. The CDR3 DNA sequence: TGTGCCAGCAGCTCGTCTGCAGGGAGGTATACCGGGGAGCTGTTTTTT.

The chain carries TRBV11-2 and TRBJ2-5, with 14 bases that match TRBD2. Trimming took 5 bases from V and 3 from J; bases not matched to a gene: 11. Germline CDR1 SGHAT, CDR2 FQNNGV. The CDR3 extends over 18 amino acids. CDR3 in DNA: TGTGCCAGCAGCCAGTTGGGGACTAGCGGGAGAGGGGAAGAGACCCAGTACTTC. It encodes CASSQLGTSGRGEETQYF. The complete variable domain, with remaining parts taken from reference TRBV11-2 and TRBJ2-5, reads EAGVAQSPRYKIIEKRQSVAFWCNPISGHATLYWYQQILGQGPKLLIQFQNNGVVDDSQLPKDRFSAERLKGVDSTLKIQPAKLEDSAVYLCASSQLGTSGRGEETQYFGPGTRLLVL.

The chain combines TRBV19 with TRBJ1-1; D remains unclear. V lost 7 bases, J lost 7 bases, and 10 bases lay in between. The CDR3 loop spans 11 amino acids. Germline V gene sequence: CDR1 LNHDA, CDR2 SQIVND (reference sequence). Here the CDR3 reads CASTNPIEAFF. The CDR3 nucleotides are TGTGCCAGTACAAACCCGATTGAAGCTTTCTTT.

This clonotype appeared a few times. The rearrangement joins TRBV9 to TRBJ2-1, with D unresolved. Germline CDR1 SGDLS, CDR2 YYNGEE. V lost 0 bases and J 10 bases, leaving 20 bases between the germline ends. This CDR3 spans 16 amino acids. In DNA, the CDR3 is TGTGCCAGCAGCGTAGGAGGTCGGGCCGGCGATTCGGAGCAGTTCTTC. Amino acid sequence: CASSVGGRAGDSEQFF.